This T cell receptor (beta chain) was sequenced in a study of blood T cells in healthy people across ages. Study-wide points: Both higher diversity and more naive CD4+ cells marked long-lived donors when set against aged donors. The CMV status of each donor remained undetermined, and this could have confounded shifts in expanded clonotypes.

The V gene's germline CDR1 is LNHDA and CDR2 SQIVND (reference sequence). After removal of 9 bases from V and 5 bases from J, the junction contained 9 bases not matched to a gene. The CDR3 sequence is 13 residues long. This clonotype has a handful of counts. Its antigen is currently unknown. With a J-beta primer mix and a sample-barcoded 5' primer, a second PCR ran about 6 to 11 cycles. TCRdb passed the 5' RACE reads through MiXCR, listing each CDR3 protein once. The sample yields 700,000 or so distinct CDR3 sequences, approximately 40% seen once. This receptor was obtained from a man older than 75 in good health. The sequencing input was blood. The gene calls are TRBV19 and TRBJ1-2; TRBD1 matches 7 bases. CDR3 nucleotides: TGTGCCAGCGTTAGGGACAGTTTTTATGGCTACACCTTC. Residues: CASVRDSFYGYTF.